The rows below give T cell receptor beta chains drawn from one sample of a study of cytomegalovirus exposure and HLA in healthy donors. The table came from immunoSEQ multiplex PCR; TCRdb's copy has only in-frame clones and leaves some out. Of roughly 100,000 clones in the sample, roughly 76% were seen once. Sequences were obtained from PBMCs. These receptors were collected from a woman aged 55-69 years in good health and CMV-seropositive. CDR3s include the opening cysteine and the closing phenylalanine or tryptophan. A D gene is named only where the DNA matches it firmly. Only some rows state a clone size, as once, few, many or a class for expanded clones.

V gene	D gene	CDR3 length	clone size	J gene	CDR3 DNA	CDR3 protein
TRBV28	TRBD2	17	-	TRBJ2-5	TGTGCCAGCAGTTTACGGCGACTAGCGGGAGGAACGGAGACCCAGTACTTC	CASSLRRLAGGTETQYF
TRBV7-3	-	15	-	TRBJ1-1	TGTGCCAGCAGATTATCTTCCGGGGGAATGACTGAAGCTTTCTTT	CASRLSSGGMTEAFF
TRBV4-2	-	14	-	TRBJ1-4	TGTGCCAGCAGTACAGCGGGGGGCTATGAAAAACTGTTTTTT	CASSTAGGYEKLFF
TRBV10-1	-	14	-	TRBJ2-2	TGCGCCAGCAGTAGCGATGTGAACACCGGGGAGCTGTTTTTT	CASSSDVNTGELFF
TRBV15	-	13	-	TRBJ2-5	TGTGCCACCGCCCCAGGACTCCAAGAGACCCAGTACTTC	CATAPGLQETQYF
TRBV4-1	-	14	-	TRBJ2-3	TGCGCCAGCAGCCCTAACGGGGTAACAGATACGCAGTATTTT	CASSPNGVTDTQYF
TRBV28	-	16	-	TRBJ2-5	TGTGCCAGCAGTCTCACTAGCAGTTGGTACCAAGAGACCCAGTACTTC	CASSLTSSWYQETQYF
TRBV2	-	17	-	TRBJ2-2	TGTGCCAGTCGTTCAGGCTCGTCCTTCGCGAACACCGGGGAGCTGTTTTTT	CASRSGSSFANTGELFF
TRBV29-1	-	13	-	TRBJ2-3	TGCAGCGCCCTCAACAAGCGAAGGGATACGCAGTATTTT	CSALNKRRDTQYF
TRBV9	-	14	-	TRBJ1-2	TGTGCCAGCAGCGTAGCTGAACAGGGAAGTGGCTACACCTTC	CASSVAEQGSGYTF
TRBV2	TRBD1	16	-	TRBJ1-6	TGTGCCAGCAGTGACTGGAAGGGACAGGGGATTTCACCCCTCCACTTT	CASSDWKGQGISPLHF
TRBV4-1	-	13	-	TRBJ2-3	TGCGCCAGCAGCTTCCCGGGGGCAGATACGCAGTATTTT	CASSFPGADTQYF
TRBV5-1	-	17	-	TRBJ2-1	TGCGCCAGCAGCGAGGCAGCGGGCGGGCGCTCCTACAATGAGCAGTTCTTC	CASSEAAGGRSYNEQFF
TRBV10-2	TRBD2	15	-	TRBJ2-2	TGCGCCAGCAGTGTTAGCGGGAGGGGAACCGGGGAGCTGTTTTTT	CASSVSGRGTGELFF
TRBV5-4	TRBD1	14	-	TRBJ1-6	TGTGCCAGCAGCTTGCAGGGGGCCAATTCACCCCTCCACTTT	CASSLQGANSPLHF
TRBV2	TRBD1	16	-	TRBJ2-2	TGTGCCAGCACCCCTAGGGGGACAGGGGGCACCGGGGAGCTGTTTTTT	CASTPRGTGGTGELFF
TRBV27	-	15	-	TRBJ1-2	TGTGCCAGCAGTTTACGGGGGGGTTTGGCCTATGGCTACACCTTC	CASSLRGGLAYGYTF
TRBV9	-	19	-	TRBJ1-2	TGTGCCAGCAGCGTAGGAACGGGACAACTCGAATTTACCAACTATGGCTACACCTTC	CASSVGTGQLEFTNYGYTF
TRBV30	-	13	-	TRBJ1-5	TGTGCCTGGAGTGTACGGGGTGACCAGCCCCAGCATTTT	CAWSVRGDQPQHF
TRBV4-1	TRBD2	19	few	TRBJ2-1	TGCGCCAGCAGCCAAGATCGATTAACTAGCGGGAGCTCCTACAATGAGCAGTTCTTC	CASSQDRLTSGSSYNEQFF
TRBV5-4	-	15	few	TRBJ1-2	TGTGCCAGCAGCCCCCTTGATCCAGCTAACTATGGCTACACCTTC	CASSPLDPANYGYTF
TRBV5-4	TRBD1	12	-	TRBJ1-1	TGTGCCGGGGGACAGTTGAACACTGAAGCTTTCTTT	CAGGQLNTEAFF